Included here is one TCR beta chain sequence, with context. No patient escaped relapse after autologous stem cell transplantation, and brentuximab vedotin exposure varied. Magnetic depletion of unwanted cells isolated CD4+ T cells from thawed PBMCs. Complete response, partial response or progressive disease was recorded as best response. The sample originates from a study of PD-1 blockade in classical Hodgkin lymphoma. Study-wide background: Treatment was intravenous nivolumab, 3 mg/kg every 2 weeks, until progression.

This CDR3 comprises 14 residues. The germline V gene encodes CDR1 SEHNR and CDR2 FQNEAQ (reference sequence). Deletions cut 5 bases from V and 4 bases from J, with 14 bases between. Generated by immunoSEQ multiplex PCR, the TCRdb table keeps only in-frame clones and is missing some. The sample has 25,000 to 35,000 clones, 65% to 90% seen once. The chain joins TRBV7-9 to TRBJ1-2; no definite D call. Specimen: CD4+ T cells from blood, collected at baseline. The TCR sequence derives from a human donor with classical Hodgkin lymphoma. This CDR3 reads CASSPSGVSYGYTF. The CDR3 nucleotides are TGTGCCAGCAGCCCAAGCGGGGTATCCTATGGCTACACCTTC.